The entry that follows covers one TCR beta chain sequence. This record comes from a study of blood T cell repertoires in COVID-19. At the level of the study: Sites across the United States, Italy and Spain contributed samples from acute and convalescent COVID-19. PBMCs, B-cell-depleted T cells, or T cells were the source of the cDNA or gDNA that made up the material.

As processed by the authors: Researchers report that nucleated cell counts were estimated from reference gene primer amplification. Produced via immunoSEQ multiplex PCR; TCRdb's table is partial and in-frame only. D and trimming come from the DNA, and the V and J calls and clone size come from that table. This sample yields over 70,000 clones, of which around 93% are seen a single time; about 2.5% belongs to the top ten. This TCR was recovered from a human donor with active COVID-19. The donor label of this sample is uncertain. Sequencing was performed on peripheral blood.

CDR3 residues: CASSQLLPREEQYF. CDR3 coding DNA: TGTGCCAGCAGTCAGTTATTACCCCGGGAGGAGCAGTACTTC. The chain employs TRBV6-2 or TRBV6-3 and TRBJ2-7; a possible D gene is TRBD2 (6 bases). The CDR3 totals 14 residues. CDR1 MNHEY and CDR2 SVGEGT come from the germline V gene. V was pared by 5 bases and J by 7 bases, with 18 bases between.